This T cell receptor beta chain emerged from a study of blood T cell repertoires in COVID-19. Across the whole study: Italy, Spain and the United States were the sources of the convalescent and acute COVID-19 samples. Nucleic acid was either cDNA or gDNA, and it came from T cells, B-cell-depleted T cells, or PBMCs.

The trim removed 4 bases at V and 7 bases at J, leaving 11 bases unmatched. The CDR3 has 14 amino acids. Per the germline V gene, CDR1 is SGHNT and CDR2 is YYREEE (reference sequence). Original analysis: The assay estimated nucleated cells by amplifying reference gene primers. Sequencing used immunoSEQ multiplex PCR; TCRdb keeps in-frame clones, though not all of them. V, J and clone size were drawn from that table, and D and trimming were deduced from the DNA. Here the sample spans some 260,000 clones, roughly 84% being singletons. Material for sequencing was peripheral blood. The origin of this receptor is a woman aged 18-29 years with acute or convalescent COVID-19. The chain is built from TRBV5-4 and TRBJ2-7, with TRBD1 matching 7 bases. CDR3 nucleotides: TGTGCCAGCAGCACCAGACAGGGTTTTCAAGAGCAGTACTTC. It is translated as CASSTRQGFQEQYF.